These T cell receptor beta chains were read from a single sample in a study of blood T cells in healthy people across ages. MiXCR was run by TCRdb on the 5' RACE reads, yielding one entry per CDR3 protein. The profile shows over 1,300,000 distinct CDR3 sequences, 59% of them singletons. Material for sequencing was blood. These receptors came from a man aged 18 to 30 in good health. Each CDR3 is given with its conserved first and last residue. D genes are given only for firm matches. Clone size is not always given. Where it is, it says once, few, many or a class for expanded clones.

few,TRBV6-5,NA,TRBJ1-1,CASSYTDNTEAFF,TGTGCCAGCAGTTACACTGACAACACTGAAGCTTTCTTT
NA,TRBV20-1,NA,TRBJ2-7,CSAKSSGAYEQYF,TGCAGTGCTAAGAGTAGCGGTGCCTACGAGCAGTACTTC
NA,TRBV4-1,TRBD1,TRBJ2-7,CASSRTGFQPGYEQYF,TGCGCCAGCAGCCGGACAGGGTTCCAACCCGGCTACGAGCAGTACTTC
few,TRBV10-3,NA,TRBJ2-7,CAISGGQETQYF,TGTGCCATCAGTGGGGGGCAGGAGACCCAGTATTTC
NA,TRBV5-1,NA,TRBJ2-5,CASSLFRGAETQYF,TGCGCCAGCAGCTTGTTCCGGGGGGCGGAGACCCAGTACTTC
NA,TRBV29-1,TRBD1,TRBJ2-5,CSVEGTGVPQETQYF,TGCAGCGTTGAAGGGACAGGCGTTCCTCAAGAGACCCAGTACTTC
many,TRBV20-1,NA,TRBJ2-1,CSARVGSYNEQFF,TGCAGTGCTAGAGTGGGGTCCTACAATGAGCAGTTCTTC
NA,TRBV29-1,NA,TRBJ2-1,CSVGAVYNEQFF,TGCAGCGTTGGAGCGGTCTACAATGAGCAGTTCTTC
few,TRBV20-1,NA,TRBJ2-7,CSASLYRDRYWYEQYF,TGCAGTGCTAGCCTGTACAGGGACCGATACTGGTACGAGCAGTACTTC
few,TRBV24-1,TRBD1,TRBJ1-5,CATRTTGVAYQPQHF,TGTGCCACCAGGACTACAGGGGTGGCTTATCAGCCCCAGCATTTT
few,TRBV11-2,NA,TRBJ2-5,CASIDYRGEQYF,TGTGCCAGCATCGACTATAGGGGGGAGCAGTACTTC
NA,TRBV4-3,TRBD2,TRBJ2-5,CASSQGDSTSEQETQYF,TGCGCCAGCAGCCAGGGGGATTCGACTAGCGAACAAGAGACCCAGTACTTC
NA,TRBV6-6,TRBD1,TRBJ2-7,CASSYGQGHSYEQYF,TGTGCCAGCAGTTATGGACAGGGACACTCCTACGAGCAGTACTTC
NA,TRBV6-5,TRBD2,TRBJ2-7,CASSSSTSLYEQYF,TGTGCCAGCAGTTCCTCGACTAGCCTCTACGAGCAGTACTTC
few,TRBV18,NA,TRBJ2-2,CASSDTGELFF,TGTGCCAGCTCAGACACCGGGGAGCTGTTTTTT
NA,TRBV10-3,TRBD2,TRBJ2-3,CAISKLAGSTDTQYF,TGTGCCATCAGCAAACTAGCGGGGAGCACAGATACGCAGTATTTT
NA,TRBV15,NA,TRBJ1-5,CATNRDKGNQPQHF,TGTGCCACCAACAGAGATAAGGGGAATCAGCCCCAGCATTTT
NA,TRBV20-1,TRBD2,TRBJ2-2,CSARPRESGPGELFF,TGCAGTGCTAGACCGCGGGAGTCTGGTCCCGGGGAGCTGTTTTTT
NA,TRBV14,TRBD2,TRBJ2-5,CASSRGLAVQETQYF,TGTGCCAGCAGCCGTGGACTAGCGGTCCAAGAGACCCAGTACTTC
once,TRBV7-9,NA,TRBJ1-2,CASSSPVRGAGGYTF,TGTGCCAGCAGCTCCCCAGTTCGAGGGGCGGGTGGCTACACCTTC
NA,TRBV27,TRBD1,TRBJ2-1,CASRWTGQNEQFF,TGTGCCAGCAGGTGGACAGGGCAGAATGAGCAGTTCTTC
NA,TRBV25-1,NA,TRBJ2-7,CASSEALGGNEQYF,TGTGCCAGCAGTGAAGCTTTAGGGGGTAACGAGCAGTACTTC
NA,TRBV6-1,NA,TRBJ1-1,CASSELTGNTEAFF,TGTGCCAGCAGTGAACTAACAGGGAACACTGAAGCTTTCTTT
once,TRBV2,NA,TRBJ2-6,CASKDGVVGANVLTF,TGTGCCAGCAAAGACGGGGTAGTTGGGGCCAACGTCCTGACTTTC
few,TRBV20-1,NA,TRBJ2-7,CSCNREGLYEQYF,TGCAGTTGCAACAGGGAGGGCCTTTACGAGCAGTACTTC
few,TRBV27,NA,TRBJ2-7,CASSHTGSSYEQYF,TGTGCCAGCAGTCACACAGGGAGCTCCTACGAGCAGTACTTC
many,TRBV6-1,NA,TRBJ2-7,CASSTSGTLPYEQYF,TGTGCCAGCAGTACGTCCGGGACATTACCGTACGAGCAGTACTTC
NA,TRBV20-1,NA,TRBJ2-1,CSASGGGKFF,TGCAGTGCTAGCGGGGGTGGAAAGTTCTTC
few,TRBV4-3,NA,TRBJ2-2,CASSQTRAGELFF,TGCGCCAGCAGCCAAACCAGGGCCGGGGAGCTGTTTTTT
NA,TRBV7-9,TRBD1,TRBJ1-3,CASTGDSGNTIYF,TGTGCCAGTACAGGGGACTCTGGAAACACCATATATTTT
NA,TRBV3-1,NA,TRBJ1-2,CASSYYRRGDGRYTF,TGTGCCAGCAGCTACTACCGCCGAGGGGATGGCCGCTACACCTTC
few,TRBV4-1,NA,TRBJ1-5,CASSQEGQDQPQHF,TGCGCCAGCAGCCAAGAGGGGCAGGATCAGCCCCAGCATTTT
NA,TRBV7-2,TRBD1,TRBJ1-5,CASSLTRQGARGNQPQHF,TGTGCCAGCAGCTTAACGAGACAGGGGGCGCGAGGCAATCAGCCCCAGCATTTT
NA,TRBV6-6,NA,TRBJ2-7,CASSYEGVHSYEQYF,TGTGCCAGCAGTTACGAGGGGGTGCACTCCTACGAGCAGTACTTC
NA,TRBV12-5,NA,TRBJ2-5,CASGPGQRGETQYF,TGTGCTAGTGGACCGGGACAAAGGGGAGAGACCCAGTACTTC
NA,TRBV29-1,NA,TRBJ2-3,CSVSPDTQYF,TGCAGCGTCTCGCCAGATACGCAGTATTTT
NA,TRBV28,NA,TRBJ1-2,CASIPKWSPGRGVAGYTF,TGTGCCAGCATCCCCAAATGGTCACCCGGGCGGGGCGTTGCTGGCTACACCTTC
few,TRBV5-5,NA,TRBJ2-7,CASSSGTGPRYEQYF,TGTGCCAGCAGCTCAGGGACGGGGCCTAGGTACGAGCAGTACTTC
NA,TRBV6-5,TRBD1,TRBJ2-1,CAIRRTGVGNEQFF,TGTGCCATCCGTCGGACAGGGGTGGGGAATGAGCAGTTCTTC